A selection of T cell receptor beta chains follows, all from one sample in a study of cytomegalovirus exposure and HLA in healthy donors. Here immunoSEQ multiplex PCR was the method, and the copy in TCRdb shows in-frame clones only, minus some. The sample records under 250,000 clones, around 80% being singletons. The sample was PBMCs. Every receptor here comes from a male donor in good health and CMV-seronegative. Both conserved end residues are part of each CDR3. The D gene is left open where the match is weak. The size field is filled for only some rows; it gives once, few, many or a size class.

TRBV19	TRBJ2-7	NA	NA	CASSIVVQRTYEQYF	TGTGCCAGTAGTATAGTGGTTCAGCGTACCTACGAGCAGTACTTC
TRBV7-9	TRBJ1-5	NA	NA	CSSSSVGQNSNQPQHF	TGTTCCAGCAGCTCAGTTGGACAGAATAGCAATCAGCCCCAGCATTTT
TRBV19	TRBJ2-7	NA	TRBD1	CASSPAGGAHEQYF	TGTGCCAGTAGTCCGGCAGGGGGCGCGCACGAGCAGTACTTC
TRBV7-2	TRBJ1-1	NA	TRBD1	CASSSTGGAWTEAFF	TGTGCCAGCAGCTCCACAGGGGGCGCGTGGACTGAAGCTTTCTTT
TRBV10-3	TRBJ2-1	NA	NA	CATQLASSYNEQFF	TGTGCCACCCAACTTGCAAGCTCCTACAATGAGCAGTTCTTC
TRBV28	TRBJ2-5	NA	TRBD2	CASSLGLAGGQETQYF	TGTGCCAGCAGTTTAGGACTAGCGGGGGGGCAAGAGACCCAGTACTTC
TRBV19	TRBJ2-1	NA	NA	CASSIRTSYNEQFF	TGTGCCAGTAGTATAAGGACTTCCTACAATGAGCAGTTCTTC
TRBV10-3	TRBJ1-1	NA	NA	CAISEPLGNTEAFF	TGTGCCATCAGTGAGCCTCTAGGGAACACTGAAGCTTTCTTT
TRBV9	TRBJ1-4	NA	TRBD1	CASSLALTGEIEKLFF	TGTGCCAGCAGCTTAGCCCTGACAGGGGAAATAGAAAAACTGTTTTTT
TRBV28	TRBJ1-2	NA	TRBD1	CASSLYRTGEVYGYTF	TGTGCCAGCAGTTTATACAGGACAGGGGAAGTTTATGGCTACACCTTC
TRBV7-2	TRBJ2-7	NA	NA	CASSSREGYEQYF	TGTGCCAGCAGCTCCCGGGAAGGTTACGAGCAGTACTTC
TRBV19	TRBJ2-7	once	TRBD1	CATRQGSHEQYF	TGTGCCACCAGACAGGGCTCCCACGAGCAGTACTTC
TRBV11-1	TRBJ2-3	NA	TRBD2	CASSSGTSGSTDTQYF	TGTGCCAGCAGCTCGGGGACTAGCGGGAGCACAGATACGCAGTATTTT
TRBV27	TRBJ1-2	few	TRBD1	CASSLAGGTYGYTF	TGTGCCAGCAGTTTGGCAGGGGGCACTTATGGCTACACCTTC
TRBV5-6	TRBJ2-7	once	NA	CASTKQGGDEQYF	TGTGCCAGCACCAAACAGGGAGGGGACGAGCAGTACTTC
TRBV9	TRBJ2-1	NA	NA	CASSVALYGGAYNEQFF	TGTGCCAGCAGCGTAGCTTTGTATGGCGGGGCGTACAATGAGCAGTTCTTC
TRBV6-6	TRBJ2-5	NA	NA	CASRYSARTAGETQYF	TGTGCCAGCAGGTACTCAGCCCGGACGGCGGGAGAGACCCAGTACTTC
TRBV28	TRBJ2-1	NA	TRBD2	CASSLGGPLGNEQFF	TGTGCCAGCAGTTTGGGAGGGCCGCTCGGCAATGAGCAGTTCTTC
TRBV19	TRBJ2-7	NA	NA	CASSTLYEQYF	TGTGCCAGTAGTACCTTATACGAGCAGTACTTC
TRBV15	TRBJ2-3	once	NA	CATSRGAGRVTADTQYF	TGTGCCACCAGCAGAGGGGCCGGCAGGGTGACGGCAGATACGCAGTATTTT
TRBV19	TRBJ1-5	NA	NA	CASSIFDTGMSNQPQHF	TGTGCCAGTAGTATATTCGACACAGGAATGAGCAATCAGCCCCAGCATTTT
TRBV6-5	TRBJ1-4	few	NA	CASSFSPTAINEKLFF	TGTGCCAGCAGTTTCTCCCCGACAGCTATAAATGAAAAACTGTTTTTT
TRBV6-1	TRBJ2-1	few	TRBD2	CASSEGLAAYNEQFF	TGTGCCAGCAGTGAAGGACTAGCGGCGTACAATGAGCAGTTCTTC
TRBV21-1	TRBJ2-7	NA	NA	CASSTAGQAYEQYF	TGTGCCAGCAGCACCGCTGGACAGGCCTACGAGCAGTACTTC
TRBV13	TRBJ2-1	NA	NA	CASSFTSSYNEQFF	TGTGCCAGCAGCTTTACTAGCTCCTACAATGAGCAGTTCTTC
TRBV2	TRBJ2-2	NA	NA	CASRDSRGTGELFF	TGTGCCAGCAGGGACTCTCGAGGGACCGGGGAGCTGTTTTTT
TRBV5-4	TRBJ2-3	NA	TRBD1	CASSFRDRCCDTQYF	TGTGCCAGCAGCTTCCGGGACAGATGCTGTGATACGCAGTATTTT
TRBV9	TRBJ2-7	NA	NA	CASRPARGHEQYF	TGTGCCAGTAGGCCTGCCAGGGGCCACGAGCAGTACTTC
TRBV5-5	TRBJ1-1	NA	NA	CASSPVGGAYTEAFF	TGTGCCAGCAGCCCGGTTGGGGGGGCATACACTGAAGCTTTCTTT
TRBV6-1	TRBJ2-5	NA	NA	CASSESGEETQYF	TGTGCCAGCAGTGAATCAGGGGAAGAGACCCAGTACTTC
TRBV19	TRBJ2-2	NA	NA	CASSLEPAGTGELFF	TGTGCCAGTAGTTTGGAGCCAGCGGGCACCGGGGAGCTGTTTTTT
TRBV5-1	TRBJ2-3	NA	NA	CASSWTIPSTDTQYF	TGCGCCAGCAGCTGGACTATCCCTAGCACAGATACGCAGTATTTT
TRBV6-6	TRBJ1-1	once	NA	CASSYSELSNTEAFF	TGTGCCAGCAGTTACTCTGAGCTTTCGAACACTGAAGCTTTCTTT
TRBV11-2	TRBJ2-4	NA	TRBD2	CASSLTGGRWGGAKNIQYF	TGTGCCAGCAGCTTAACGGGCGGGAGGTGGGGGGGAGCCAAAAACATTCAGTACTTC
TRBV7-9	TRBJ2-7	NA	NA	CASSGGGQVRDEQYF	TGTGCCAGCAGCGGGGGGGGACAGGTCCGGGACGAGCAGTACTTC
TRBV7-9	TRBJ2-2	NA	NA	CSSSSITGELFF	TGTTCCAGCAGCAGCATCACCGGGGAGCTGTTTTTT
TRBV25-1	TRBJ2-3	NA	NA	CASSEPGLQADTQYF	TGTGCCAGCAGTGAGCCGGGACTCCAGGCAGATACGCAGTATTTT
TRBV15	TRBJ2-5	NA	TRBD2	CATSRDGLAATQETQYF	TGTGCCACCAGCAGAGATGGACTAGCGGCTACTCAAGAGACCCAGTACTTC
TRBV9	TRBJ2-7	NA	NA	CASSPTPGLYEQYF	TGTGCCAGCAGCCCTACGCCGGGTCTCTACGAGCAGTACTTC
TRBV7-2	TRBJ2-1	NA	TRBD2	CASSIGLAGERTYNEQFF	TGTGCCAGCAGCATCGGACTAGCGGGAGAGAGAACCTACAATGAGCAGTTCTTC
TRBV18	TRBJ1-5	NA	NA	CASSLTGFLNQPQHF	TGTGCCAGCTCACTAACAGGGTTCCTAAATCAGCCCCAGCATTTT
TRBV7-7	TRBJ2-5	NA	NA	CASSQTGTSAGETQYF	TGTGCCAGCAGCCAAACTGGGACCTCGGCGGGGGAGACCCAGTACTTC
TRBV15	TRBJ1-3	once	NA	CATSRDTGTGNTIYF	TGTGCCACCAGCAGAGATACCGGGACTGGAAACACCATATATTTT
TRBV19	TRBJ2-6	few	NA	CASYTVLGGANVLTF	TGTGCCAGCTATACAGTTTTAGGTGGGGCCAACGTCCTGACTTTC
TRBV19	TRBJ2-7	NA	TRBD2	CASSLGAGRTLGEQYF	TGTGCCAGTAGTCTAGGAGCGGGAAGGACATTGGGGGAGCAGTACTTC
TRBV29-1	TRBJ1-2	NA	NA	CSVAENYGYTF	TGCAGCGTTGCGGAGAACTATGGCTACACCTTC